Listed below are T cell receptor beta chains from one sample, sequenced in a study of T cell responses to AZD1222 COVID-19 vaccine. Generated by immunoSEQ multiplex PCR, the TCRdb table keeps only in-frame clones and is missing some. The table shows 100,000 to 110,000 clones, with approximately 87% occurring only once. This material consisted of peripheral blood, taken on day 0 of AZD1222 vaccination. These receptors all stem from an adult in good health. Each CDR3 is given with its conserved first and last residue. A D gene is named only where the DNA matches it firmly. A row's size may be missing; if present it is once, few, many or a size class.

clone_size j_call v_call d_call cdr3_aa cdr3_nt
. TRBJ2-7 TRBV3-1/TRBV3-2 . CASSRRPGLRSF TGTGCCAGCAGCCGCCGACCGGGACTGCGATCCTTC
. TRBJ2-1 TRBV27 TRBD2 CASSFGGPGTSAYNEQFF TGTGCCAGCAGTTTCGGGGGGCCCGGGACTAGCGCTTACAATGAGCAGTTCTTC
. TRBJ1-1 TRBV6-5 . CASSSGMNTEAFF TGTGCCAGCAGTTCGGGTATGAACACTGAAGCTTTCTTT
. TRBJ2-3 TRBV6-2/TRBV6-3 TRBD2 CASSYVSGSSFTSVDTQYF TGTGCCAGCAGTTACGTTAGCGGGAGTAGCTTTACTAGTGTGGATACGCAGTATTTT
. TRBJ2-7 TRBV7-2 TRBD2 CASSLGGTSGSYEQYF TGTGCCAGCAGCTTAGGAGGGACTAGCGGGAGCTACGAGCAGTACTTC
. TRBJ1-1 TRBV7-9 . CASSLGGVVAFF TGTGCCAGCAGCTTAGGTGGGGTTGTAGCTTTCTTT
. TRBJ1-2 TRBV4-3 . CASSQEKGRYGYTF TGCGCCAGCAGCCAAGAAAAGGGGCGCTATGGCTACACCTTC
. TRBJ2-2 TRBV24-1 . CATAGGGGELFF TGTGCCACCGCCGGGGGCGGCGGGGAGCTGTTTTTT
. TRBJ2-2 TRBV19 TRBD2 CASSPTLAGGYTGELFF TGTGCCAGTAGCCCTACCCTAGCGGGAGGATACACCGGGGAGCTGTTTTTT
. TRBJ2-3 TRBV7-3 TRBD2 CASSLTGLAGDITDTQYF TGTGCCAGCAGCTTAACCGGACTAGCGGGGGACATCACAGATACGCAGTATTTT
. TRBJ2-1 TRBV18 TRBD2 CASSPPPAGLWVEQFF TGTGCCAGCTCACCTCCCCCAGCGGGACTTTGGGTTGAGCAGTTCTTC
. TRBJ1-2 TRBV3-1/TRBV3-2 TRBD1 CASSQGQLYGYTF TGTGCCAGCAGCCAGGGACAGCTTTATGGCTACACCTTC
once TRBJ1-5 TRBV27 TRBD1 CATGQGSQPQHF TGTGCCACCGGACAGGGCAGTCAGCCCCAGCATTTT
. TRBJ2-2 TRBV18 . CASSPRFGADTGELFF TGTGCCAGCTCACCTCGCTTCGGGGCGGACACCGGGGAGCTGTTTTTT
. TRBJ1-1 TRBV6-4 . CASSDQAGTEAFF TGTGCCAGCAGTGACCAGGCGGGGACTGAAGCTTTCTTT
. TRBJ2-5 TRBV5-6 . CYLVGGGRMQETQYF TGTTATTTGGTGGGAGGGGGCCGAATGCAAGAGACCCAGTACTTC
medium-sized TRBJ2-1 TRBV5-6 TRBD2 CASSLSGRFYNEQFF TGTGCCAGCAGCTTGAGCGGGAGGTTCTACAATGAGCAGTTCTTC
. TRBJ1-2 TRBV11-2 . CASRAPGRALKNYGYTF TGTGCCAGCAGGGCCCCGGGCAGGGCTTTAAAAAACTATGGCTACACCTTC
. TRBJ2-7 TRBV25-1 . CASSRSAGAAAGLEQYF TGTGCCAGCAGTCGGTCGGCAGGGGCCGCCGCGGGACTCGAGCAGTACTTC
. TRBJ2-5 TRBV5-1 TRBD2 CASSLGGLAGVPQYF TGCGCCAGCAGCCTCGGCGGACTAGCGGGAGTACCCCAGTACTTC
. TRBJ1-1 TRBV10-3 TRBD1 CAISNPGQGHTEAFF TGTGCCATCAGTAATCCGGGACAGGGGCACACTGAAGCTTTCTTT
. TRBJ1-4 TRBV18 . CASSLGGTNEKLFF TGTGCCAGCTCCCTCGGGGGTACTAATGAAAAACTGTTTTTT
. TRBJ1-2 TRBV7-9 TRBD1 CASSLTGPEIGGYTF TGTGCCAGCAGCTTGACAGGGCCTGAAATTGGGGGCTACACCTTC
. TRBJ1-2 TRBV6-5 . CASSYAPGVKIYGYTF TGTGCCAGCAGTTACGCCCCTGGTGTTAAAATCTATGGCTACACCTTC
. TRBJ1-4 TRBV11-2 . CASSSRGGWEKLFF TGTGCCAGCAGCTCGAGGGGGGGTTGGGAAAAACTGTTTTTT
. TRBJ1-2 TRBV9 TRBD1 CASSVAWGQGRFTF TGTGCCAGCAGCGTAGCTTGGGGACAGGGACGATTCACCTTC
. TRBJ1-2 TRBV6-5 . CASSRGGGYTF TGTGCCAGCAGTCGGGGGGGCGGCTACACCTTC
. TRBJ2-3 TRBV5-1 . CASSFTLPAGRSGTDTQYF TGCGCCAGCAGCTTCACCTTACCGGCGGGCCGCTCGGGGACAGATACGCAGTATTTT
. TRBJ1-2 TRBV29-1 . CSVEETAYGYTF TGCAGCGTTGAGGAGACGGCGTATGGCTACACCTTC
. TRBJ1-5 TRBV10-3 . CAISESRKSNQPQHF TGTGCCATCAGTGAGAGCAGAAAATCCAATCAGCCCCAGCATTTT
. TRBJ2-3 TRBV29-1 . CSGNRDTEIATDTQYF TGCAGCGGAAACCGGGACACCGAGATCGCGACAGATACGCAGTATTTT
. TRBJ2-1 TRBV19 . CASNDGQGFYNEQFF TGTGCCAGTAACGATGGGCAGGGTTTCTACAATGAGCAGTTCTTC
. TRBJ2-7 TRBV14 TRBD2 CASSHQLAGAPGEQYF TGTGCCAGCAGCCACCAACTAGCGGGAGCCCCTGGCGAGCAGTACTTC
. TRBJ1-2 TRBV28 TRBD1 CASSPGQGYYGYTF TGTGCCAGCAGTCCAGGACAGGGATACTATGGCTACACCTTC
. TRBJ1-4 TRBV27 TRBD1 CASSLLQGATNEKLFF TGTGCCAGCAGTTTATTACAGGGGGCAACTAATGAAAAACTGTTTTTT
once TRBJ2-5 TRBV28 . CATETRRTADQETQYF TGTGCCACTGAAACCCGCCGGACTGCGGATCAAGAGACCCAGTACTTC
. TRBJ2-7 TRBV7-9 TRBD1 CASSPTGNLYEQYF TGTGCCAGCAGCCCGACAGGGAATTTGTACGAGCAGTACTTC
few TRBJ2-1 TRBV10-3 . CAISRTSYNEQFF TGTGCCATCAGTAGGACCTCCTACAATGAGCAGTTCTTC
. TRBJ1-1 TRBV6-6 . CASRPMTGRHTEAFF TGTGCCAGCAGACCCATGACAGGAAGACACACTGAAGCTTTCTTT
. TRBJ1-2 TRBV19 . CASSHHQDGSGYTF TGTGCCAGTAGTCATCATCAGGACGGTAGTGGCTACACCTTC
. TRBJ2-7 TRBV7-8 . CASSPRTETYEQYF TGTGCCAGCAGCCCACGGACGGAGACCTACGAGCAGTACTTC
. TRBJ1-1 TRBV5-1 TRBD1 CASSLRQGGTEAFF TGCGCCAGCAGCTTGAGGCAGGGGGGCACTGAAGCTTTCTTT
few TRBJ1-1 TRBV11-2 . CASSLAVYGATEAFF TGTGCCAGCAGCTTAGCGGTTTATGGCGCCACTGAAGCTTTCTTT
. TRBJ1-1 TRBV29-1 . CSVKRGPNTEAFF TGCAGCGTGAAGCGGGGACCAAACACTGAAGCTTTCTTT